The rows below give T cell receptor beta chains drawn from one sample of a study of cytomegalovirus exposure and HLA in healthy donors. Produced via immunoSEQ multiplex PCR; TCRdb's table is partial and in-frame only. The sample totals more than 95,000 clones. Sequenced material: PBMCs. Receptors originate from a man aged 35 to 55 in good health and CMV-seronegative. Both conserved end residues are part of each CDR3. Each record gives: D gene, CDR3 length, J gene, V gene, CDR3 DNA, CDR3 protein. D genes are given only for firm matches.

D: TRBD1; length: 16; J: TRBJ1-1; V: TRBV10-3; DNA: TGTGCCATCAGTGAAAAACAGGGGGCCTTGGACACTGAAGCTTTCTTT; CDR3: CAISEKQGALDTEAFF
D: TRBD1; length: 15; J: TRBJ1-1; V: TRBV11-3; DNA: TGTGCCAGCAGCCAACGACAGGGGGCCAGCACTGAAGCTTTCTTT; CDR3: CASSQRQGASTEAFF
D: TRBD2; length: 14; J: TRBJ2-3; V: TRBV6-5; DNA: TGTGCCAGCAGTCTATCTAGCGGGAGGAATACGCAGTATTTT; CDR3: CASSLSSGRNTQYF
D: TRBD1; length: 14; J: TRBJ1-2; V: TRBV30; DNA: TGTGCCTGGAGAGGAGGGACAGGCGTGAATGGCTACACCTTC; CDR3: CAWRGGTGVNGYTF
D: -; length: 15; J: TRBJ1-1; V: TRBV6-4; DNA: TGTGCCAGCAGCCCTCGGGGTTTCGAGGACACTGAAGCTTTCTTT; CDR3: CASSPRGFEDTEAFF
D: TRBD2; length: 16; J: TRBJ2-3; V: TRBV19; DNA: TGTGCCAGTAGTATATTACTAGCGGTTAGCACAGATACGCAGTATTTT; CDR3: CASSILLAVSTDTQYF
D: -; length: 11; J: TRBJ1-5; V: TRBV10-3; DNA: TGTGCCATCACCCTAGATCAGCCCCAGCATTTT; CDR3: CAITLDQPQHF
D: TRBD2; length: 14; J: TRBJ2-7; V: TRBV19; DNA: TGTGCCAGTAGTGTTAGCGGGATCAGATACGAGCAGTACTTC; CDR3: CASSVSGIRYEQYF
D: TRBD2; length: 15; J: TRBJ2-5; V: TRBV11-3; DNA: TGTGCCAGCAGATCCTTTCTAGCGGGCCAAGAGACCCAGTACTTC; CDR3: CASRSFLAGQETQYF
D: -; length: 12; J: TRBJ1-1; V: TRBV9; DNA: TGTGCCAGCAAGAAAGAGGGGGCTGAAGCTTTCTTT; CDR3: CASKKEGAEAFF
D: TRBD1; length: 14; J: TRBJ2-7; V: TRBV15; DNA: TGTGCCACCAGCCCTCGACAGGGAGACTACGAGCAGTACTTC; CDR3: CATSPRQGDYEQYF
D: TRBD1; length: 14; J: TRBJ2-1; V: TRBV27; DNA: TGTGCCAGCAGTAGGACAGGGGGGTCCGGTGAGCAGTTCTTC; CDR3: CASSRTGGSGEQFF
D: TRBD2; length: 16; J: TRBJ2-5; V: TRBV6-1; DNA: TGTGCCAGCAGTGAATGGGTTAGCGGGATGAAGGAGACCCAGTACTTC; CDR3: CASSEWVSGMKETQYF
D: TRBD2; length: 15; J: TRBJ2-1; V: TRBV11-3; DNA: TGTGCCAGCAGCTTGACTAGCGGGAGTCACAATGAGCAGTTCTTC; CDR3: CASSLTSGSHNEQFF
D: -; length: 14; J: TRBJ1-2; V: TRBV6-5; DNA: TGTGCCAGCAGTTACTCGATATCTGAGAATGGCTACACCTTC; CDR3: CASSYSISENGYTF
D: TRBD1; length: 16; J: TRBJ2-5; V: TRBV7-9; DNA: TGTGCCAGCAGCTTAAATTGGGGACAGGGGCAGGAGACCCAGTACTTC; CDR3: CASSLNWGQGQETQYF
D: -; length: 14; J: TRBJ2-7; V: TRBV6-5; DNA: TGTGCCAGCCGGACTTATGAGACCGCCTACGAGCAGTACTTC; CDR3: CASRTYETAYEQYF
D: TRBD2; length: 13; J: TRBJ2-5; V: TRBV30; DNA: TGTGCCTGCGCAGGACTAGCGGGAGAGACCCAGTACTTC; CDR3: CACAGLAGETQYF
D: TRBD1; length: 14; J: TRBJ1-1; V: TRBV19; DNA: TGTGCCAGTAGTTCCGACAGGGGAGCCACTGAAGCTTTCTTT; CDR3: CASSSDRGATEAFF
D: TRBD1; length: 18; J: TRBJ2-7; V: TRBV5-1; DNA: TGCGCCAGCTGCCCGGGACAGGGAGACTTTTTTCTTCTCTACGAGCAGTACTTC; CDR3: CASCPGQGDFFLLYEQYF
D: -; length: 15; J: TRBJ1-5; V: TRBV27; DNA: TGTGCCCCCAGGGAGGACGTCTATAGCAATCAGCCCCAGCATTTT; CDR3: CAPREDVYSNQPQHF
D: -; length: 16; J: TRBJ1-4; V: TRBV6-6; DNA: TGTGCCAGCAGTTACGGGGAACCGGCAAGAGGGGAAAAACTGTTTTTT; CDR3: CASSYGEPARGEKLFF
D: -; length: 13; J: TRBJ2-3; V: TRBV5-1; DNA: TGCGCCAGCAGCTTGTTGTCGCGAAATACGCAGTATTTT; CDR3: CASSLLSRNTQYF
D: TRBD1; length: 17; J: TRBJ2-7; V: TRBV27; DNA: TGTGCCAGCAGCAGGCGCCCCGGGACAGGAGGGGTCTACGAGCAGTACTTC; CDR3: CASSRRPGTGGVYEQYF
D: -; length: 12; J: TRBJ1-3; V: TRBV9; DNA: TGTGCCAGCAGCGTACTGGGAAACACCATATATTTT; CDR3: CASSVLGNTIYF
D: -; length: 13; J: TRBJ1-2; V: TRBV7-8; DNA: TGTGCCAGCAGCTTCGACGGGGGGGGTGGCTACACCTTC; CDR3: CASSFDGGGGYTF
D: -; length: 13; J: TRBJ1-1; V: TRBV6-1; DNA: TGTGCACATCGTCCAGGGCGGAACACTGAAGCTTTCTTT; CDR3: CAHRPGRNTEAFF
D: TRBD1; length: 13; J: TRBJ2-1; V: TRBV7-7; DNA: TGTGCTAGCAGCCGGGGACAGAACAATGAGCAGTTCTTC; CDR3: CASSRGQNNEQFF
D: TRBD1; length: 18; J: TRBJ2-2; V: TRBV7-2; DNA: TGTGCCAGCAGCTCGATCGGGATGGGACAGGGGCTCACCGGGGAGCTGTTTTTT; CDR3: CASSSIGMGQGLTGELFF
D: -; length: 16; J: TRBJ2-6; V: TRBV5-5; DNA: TGTGCCAGCAGCGAAGTCAGGCTCTCTGGGGCCAACGTCCTGACTTTC; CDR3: CASSEVRLSGANVLTF
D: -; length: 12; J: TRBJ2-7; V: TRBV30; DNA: TGTGCCTGCCTGGTCAGTTCTAGCGAGCAGTACTTC; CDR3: CACLVSSSEQYF
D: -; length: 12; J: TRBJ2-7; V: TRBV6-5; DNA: TGTGCCAGCACAAAACCCACGGGAGAGCAGTACTTC; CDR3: CASTKPTGEQYF
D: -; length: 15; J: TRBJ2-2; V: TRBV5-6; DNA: TGTGCCAGCAGCTTGATTTACAGGGACACCGGGGAGCTGTTTTTT; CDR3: CASSLIYRDTGELFF
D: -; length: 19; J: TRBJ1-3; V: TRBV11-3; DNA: TGTGCCAGCAGCTTAGGCCGGCGACAGGAGTTTTTCTCTGGAAACACCATATATTTT; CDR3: CASSLGRRQEFFSGNTIYF
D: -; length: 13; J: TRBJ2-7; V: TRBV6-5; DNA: TGTGCCAGCAGTTACCAGGGTTTGCGCGAGCAGTACTTC; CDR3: CASSYQGLREQYF
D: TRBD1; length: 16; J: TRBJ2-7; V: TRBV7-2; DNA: TGTGCCAGCAGCTTAGAGGGGACAGGGGGCTTCTACGAGCAGTACTTC; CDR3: CASSLEGTGGFYEQYF
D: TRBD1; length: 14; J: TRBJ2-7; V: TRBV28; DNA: TGTGCCAGCAGTTTAAACAGGGGTTTGGGGGAGCAGTACTTC; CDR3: CASSLNRGLGEQYF
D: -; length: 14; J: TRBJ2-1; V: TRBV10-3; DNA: TGTGCCATCAGTGTCGAGGGTCCCTTCAATGAGCAGTTCTTC; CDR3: CAISVEGPFNEQFF
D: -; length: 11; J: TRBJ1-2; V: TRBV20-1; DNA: TGCAGTGCTAACAGGGCCTATGGCTACACCTTC; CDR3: CSANRAYGYTF
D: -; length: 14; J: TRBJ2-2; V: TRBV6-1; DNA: TGCGCCAGCAGTAGACAGTTCACCACCGGGGAGCTGTTTTTT; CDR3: CASSRQFTTGELFF
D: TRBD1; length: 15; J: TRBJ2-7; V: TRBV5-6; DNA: TGTGCCAGCAGCTTCCGGAGACAGGGGAGGAACGAGCAGTACTTC; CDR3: CASSFRRQGRNEQYF
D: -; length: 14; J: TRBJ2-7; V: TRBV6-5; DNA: TGTGCCAGCAGTTACCTTCGCCAGGGCGACGAGCAGTACTTC; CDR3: CASSYLRQGDEQYF
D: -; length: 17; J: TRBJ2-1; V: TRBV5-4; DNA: TGTGCCAGCAGCTTGGACTTCTCCGGGAGCTCCTACAATGAGCAGTTCTTC; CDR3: CASSLDFSGSSYNEQFF
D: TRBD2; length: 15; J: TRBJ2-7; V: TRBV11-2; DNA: TGTGCCAGCAGCTCTCGATTTACCGGGGGGGAAGAGCAGTACTTC; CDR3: CASSSRFTGGEEQYF
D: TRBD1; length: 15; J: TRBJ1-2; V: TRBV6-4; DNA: TGTGCCAGCAGAGCAGACAGGGGAAGCAGCTATGGCTACACCTTC; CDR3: CASRADRGSSYGYTF
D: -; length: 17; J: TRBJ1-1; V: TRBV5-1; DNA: TGCGCCAGCAGCCTCATGGGGGGGGGTCTTGTGAACACTGAAGCTTTCTTT; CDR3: CASSLMGGGLVNTEAFF
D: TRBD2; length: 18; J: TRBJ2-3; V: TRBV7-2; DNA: TGTGCCAGCAGCTTCACCAGGCGGTTAGCGGGAGGCACAGATACGCAGTATTTT; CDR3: CASSFTRRLAGGTDTQYF
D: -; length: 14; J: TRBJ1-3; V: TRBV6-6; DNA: TGTGCCTGCAGGGACTGGAGCTCTGGAAACACCATATATTTT; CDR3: CACRDWSSGNTIYF
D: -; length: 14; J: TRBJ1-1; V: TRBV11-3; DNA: TGTGCCAGCAGATATAGGGGCGCGGACACTGAAGCTTTCTTT; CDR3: CASRYRGADTEAFF
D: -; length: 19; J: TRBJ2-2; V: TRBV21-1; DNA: TGTGCCAGCAGCAAAGGTTTTAGGACTAGCGGGGGGAACACCGGGGAGCTGTTTTTT; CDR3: CASSKGFRTSGGNTGELFF
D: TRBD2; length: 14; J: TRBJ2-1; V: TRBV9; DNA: TGTGCCAGCAGCGTAACTAGCGTCTACAATGAGCAGTTCTTC; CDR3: CASSVTSVYNEQFF
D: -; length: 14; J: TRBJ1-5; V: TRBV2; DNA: TGTGCCAGCAGCAGGGTCGATGGCAATCAGCCCCAGCATTTT; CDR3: CASSRVDGNQPQHF
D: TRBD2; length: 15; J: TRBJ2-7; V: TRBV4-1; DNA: TGCGCCAGCAGCCCTCTAGCGGGAGGGCCCTACGAGCAGTACTTC; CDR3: CASSPLAGGPYEQYF
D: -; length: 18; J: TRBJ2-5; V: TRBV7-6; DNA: TGTGCCAGCAGCTTAGTCGGTGGAGGGGCCGGGTACCAAGAGACCCAGTACTTC; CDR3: CASSLVGGGAGYQETQYF